The 27 T cell receptor beta chains below all came from one sample that was sequenced in a study of cytotoxic CD8 clonotypes in ibrutinib-treated CLL (dated by TCRdb to the early 2020s). Libraries were built with the immunoSEQ multiplex PCR assay. TCRdb took this table from immuneACCESS and kept in-frame rearrangements with V and J called. Such tables lack part of the clones; where checked against another copy, unresolved V genes explain under half of the gap, and the rest is unexplained. A total of a few hundred thousand clones appear in this sample, around four fifths of them only once. The ten top clones hold 6.5% to 8.5% of the sample. The starting material was PBMCs, obtained before ibrutinib treatment. The receptors were gathered from a human donor with chronic lymphocytic leukemia.

The chain carries TRBV28 and TRBJ1-3; possibly TRBD1 for D (5 bases). Germline loops: CDR1 MDHEN, CDR2 SYDVKM. Trimming stripped 7 bases from V and 4 bases from J, with 17 bases between. The CDR3 covers 15 residues. CDR3 DNA sequence: TGTGCCAGCATCCCCACCTGGGGGACCGGAAACACCATATATTTT. This translates into CASIPTWGTGNTIYF.

This clone has a handful of counts. The rearrangement links TRBV4-2 to TRBJ1-2, with 8 bases identical to TRBD1. The trim removed 2 bases at V and 6 bases at J, leaving 8 bases unmatched. This CDR3 is 15 amino acids long. Germline lookup yields CDR1 LGHNA and CDR2 YNFKEQ. CDR3 coding DNA: TGTGCCAGCAGCCAAATCCTGGACAGGGTGCATGGCTACACCTTC. It specifies CASSQILDRVHGYTF.

The chain carries TRBV5-1 and TRBJ1-4; possibly TRBD1 for D (5 bases). This CDR3 region has 19 residues. The germline CDR1 and CDR2 sequences are SGHRS and YFSETQ. Deletions cut 1 base from V and 8 bases from J, with 27 bases between. CDR3 sequence (DNA): TGCGCCAGCAGCTTGTCGGTGGGGCTGGGAACAGGAGCGAGCGAAAAACTGTTTTTT. Residues: CASSLSVGLGTGASEKLFF.

This chain links TRBV5-1 with TRBJ2-1; TRBD2 aligns across 13 bases. CDR1 is SGHRS and CDR2 is YFSETQ in the germline V gene. The CDR3 runs 16 residues. Trimming took 4 bases from V and 6 from J; bases not matched to a gene: 7. The CDR3 sequence is CASSPSGTSGTNEQFF. CDR3 in DNA: TGCGCCAGCAGCCCCTCCGGGACTAGCGGGACCAATGAGCAGTTCTTC.

J is TRBJ2-7 and V is TRBV9; 11 bases match TRBD2. V gave up 0 bases and J gave up 5 bases; unmatched junction bases: 10. Germline V gene lookup returns CDR1 SGDLS and CDR2 YYNGEE. The CDR3 runs to 17 residues. This chain's CDR3 is CASSVGPSGRYGNEQYF. CDR3 DNA sequence: TGTGCCAGCAGCGTAGGCCCTAGCGGGAGGTACGGCAACGAGCAGTACTTC.

This clone appeared once. This chain connects TRBV12-5 to TRBJ2-1; D call uncertain. Germline values: CDR1 LGHNT, CDR2 FRNRAP. CDR3 length: 13 amino acids. Trimming pared 6 bases from V and 2 bases from J, leaving 8 bases between. CDR3 in DNA: TGTGCTAGTGGCGCTACCACCTACAATGAGCAGTTCTTC. Amino acid sequence: CASGATTYNEQFF.

This chain links TRBV10-2 with TRBJ2-2; the D is unclear. The CDR3 sequence is 15 residues long. Trimming cost V 2 bases and J 5 bases, with 12 bases left between them. Germline-derived CDR1 and CDR2 are WSHSY and SAAADI. The DNA for the CDR3 is TGCGCCAGCAGTGAGCCGGGCGGCGTAACCGGGGAGCTGTTTTTT. It is translated as CASSEPGGVTGELFF.

On this clone: An end of the junction does not agree with germline; a read error may underlie this. CDR3 sequence: CASGPGNTIYF. DNA of the CDR3: TGTGCCAGCGGGCCTGGCAACACCATATATTTT. The chain joins TRBV25-1 to TRBJ1-3; D gene uncertain. The CDR3 runs 11 residues. From germline, CDR1 is MGHDK and CDR2 SYGVNS.

The chain combines TRBV20-1 with TRBJ2-7; no clear D gene. Germline assignment: CDR1 DFQATT and CDR2 SNEGSKA (reference sequence). The V end was cut by 4 bases, the J end by 3 bases, with 4 bases between. CDR3 length: 10 residues. The CDR3: CSAIFYEQYF. The CDR3 DNA is TGCAGTGCTATCTTCTACGAGCAGTACTTC.

The chain is built from TRBV9 and TRBJ1-4, with TRBD1 as a possible D gene (5 bases). The V gene lost 3 bases and the J gene lost 10 bases, with 19 bases spanning the gap. This CDR3 has 15 residues. Germline V CDR1 and CDR2: SGDLS, YYNGEE. The CDR3 sequence is CASSGSAAGPRKLFF. The CDR3 DNA reads TGTGCCAGCAGCGGATCGGCGGCGGGACCGCGAAAACTGTTTTTT. Full variable domain (remainder filled in from reference TRBV9 and TRBJ1-4): DSGVTQTPKHLITATGQRVTLRCSPRSGDLSVYWYQQSLDQGLQFLIQYYNGEERAKGNILERFSAQQFPDLHSELNLSSLELGDSALYFCASSGSAAGPRKLFFGSGTQLSVL.

The chain joins TRBV28 to TRBJ2-7; possibly TRBD1 for D (5 bases). V shed 6 bases and J shed 4 bases, with 13 bases lying between them. This CDR3 has 13 residues. CDR1 MDHEN and CDR2 SYDVKM come from the germline V gene. As DNA, the CDR3 is TGTGCCAGCAGACCATCAGGGTTTTACGAGCAGTACTTC. This translates into CASRPSGFYEQYF.

The CDR3 bases are TGTGCCAGCAGCCACGTTTGGACAGAACAAGAGACCCAGTACTTC. Translated, it gives CASSHVWTEQETQYF. The J gene is TRBJ2-5, the V gene TRBV7-9; possibly TRBD1 for D (6 bases). The ends were cut back, 5 bases at V and 2 bases at J, with 15 bases in the middle. Germline V gene sequence: CDR1 SEHNR, CDR2 FQNEAQ (reference sequence). This CDR3 contains 15 residues.

This CDR3 is CASSQDMGRGLPQHF. The CDR3 DNA reads as TGCGCCAGCAGCCAAGATATGGGCCGCGGCCTTCCCCAGCATTTT. V usage is TRBV4-3 and J usage is TRBJ1-5; D gene unclear. V shed 0 bases and J shed 10 bases, with 16 bases lying between them. CDR1 LGHNA and CDR2 YSLEER come from the germline V gene. The CDR3 runs to 15 residues.

The V gene is TRBV9, the J gene TRBJ1-2, with D maybe TRBD1 (6 bases). This CDR3 has 16 amino acids. V lost 3 bases and J 5 bases, leaving 20 bases between the germline ends. The germline V gene has CDR1 SGDLS and CDR2 YYNGEE. The CDR3 coding sequence is TGTGCCAGCAGCGCCTGGGGGCGGGGAATGGGGTATGGCTACACCTTC. This sequence encodes CASSAWGRGMGYGYTF.

The gene calls are TRBV6-6 and TRBJ2-1; 9 positions match TRBD2. V lost 1 base and J lost 1; bases outside the gene matches: 2. The germline CDR1 and CDR2 sequences are MNHNY and SVGAGI (reference sequence). The CDR3 loop spans 16 amino acids. The chain's CDR3 is CASSYLSGGSYNEQFF. The CDR3 DNA sequence: TGTGCCAGCAGTTACTTGAGCGGGGGGTCCTACAATGAGCAGTTCTTC.

The genes are TRBV7-2 and TRBJ2-7; D is unresolved. Germline-derived CDR1 and CDR2 are SGHTA and FQGNSA. The CDR3 consists of 15 residues. Trimming cost V 1 base and J 2 bases, with 12 bases left between them. CDR3 region: CASSLDGIGTYEQYF. The CDR3 bases are TGTGCCAGCAGCTTAGACGGAATTGGGACCTACGAGCAGTACTTC.

CDR3 DNA: TGCGCCAGCAGCACACAGGGGGCATCCTACAATGAGCAGTTCTTC. Encoded protein: CASSTQGASYNEQFF. This chain joins TRBV4-1 and TRBJ2-1; 9 bases line up with TRBD1. Germline V gives CDR1 MGHRA, CDR2 YSYEKL. V lost 5 bases to trimming and J lost 1 base; unmatched junction nucleotides: 3. This CDR3 comprises 15 residues.

V is TRBV18 and J is TRBJ2-1; D uncertain. CDR3 length equals 12 residues. Looked up from germline, CDR1 is KGHSH and CDR2 is LQKENI. V was cut by 1 base and J by 5 bases, with 3 bases left in between. The CDR3 region has the DNA TGTGCCAGCTCACCACTAGACAATGAGCAGTTCTTC. Protein product: CASSPLDNEQFF.

This rearrangement joins TRBV19 to TRBJ2-5; TRBD1 matches at 9 bases. Germline CDR1 reads LNHDA; CDR2 reads SQIVND (reference sequence). The CDR3 has 15 amino acids. V lost 5 bases and J lost 5; bases outside the gene matches: 9. This CDR3 is CASSEFWDRAETQYF. The CDR3 nucleotides are TGTGCCAGTAGTGAGTTTTGGGACAGGGCCGAGACCCAGTACTTC.

This clone was detected a few times. The CDR3 DNA is TGTGCCAGCTCACCAAGTCTCAGGGAGGTTCAGTATTTT. This sequence encodes CASSPSLREVQYF. The chain combines TRBV18 with TRBJ2-3; D might be TRBD2 (6 bases). V gave up 2 bases and J gave up 12 bases, with 15 bases separating them. This CDR3 is 13 amino acids long. Germline CDR1 reads KGHSH; CDR2 reads LQKENI.

This sequence joins TRBV10-2 and TRBJ1-2, with TRBD1 as a possible D gene (5 bases). Germline CDR1 WSHSY, CDR2 SAAADI. Trimming shortened V by 3 bases and J by 4 bases, and 12 bases separated the two germline ends. This CDR3 comprises 14 residues. The CDR3 nucleotides are TGCGCCAGCAGTGAAGTGACCCAGGGCTATGGCTACACCTTC. Translated, it gives CASSEVTQGYGYTF.

The chain links TRBV5-5 to TRBJ1-5; no definite D call. Germline V gene lookup returns CDR1 SGHKS and CDR2 YYEKEE (reference sequence). V was clipped by 4 bases and J by 9 bases, with 14 bases between them. CDR3 length: 13 amino acids. The CDR3 protein is CASSPEASGPQHF. The CDR3 nucleotides are TGTGCCAGCAGCCCAGAGGCTTCAGGGCCCCAGCATTTT.

The rearrangement links TRBV6-1 to TRBJ1-5; D not resolved. CDR1 is MNHNS, CDR2 SASEGT, per germline. The V end was cut by 4 bases, the J end by 11 bases, with 9 bases between. This CDR3 spans 11 amino acids. CDR3 DNA sequence: TGTGCCAGCAGTGTCGGCTTTGCCCAGCATTTT. Its translation: CASSVGFAQHF.

The chain links TRBV30 to TRBJ1-5, with 7 bases matching TRBD1. Unmatched junction bases numbered 3, after V lost 1 base and J lost 3 bases. The CDR3 has 14 amino acids. Germline V gene data show CDR1 as GTSNPN and CDR2 as SVGIG (reference sequence). The CDR3 DNA is TGTGCCTGGAGTGGAGGGACAGACAATCAGCCCCAGCATTTT. Encoded protein: CAWSGGTDNQPQHF.

This clone came up a few times. This sequence joins TRBV29-1 and TRBJ2-3; D may be TRBD1 (6 bases). V was cut by 3 bases and J by 2 bases, with 12 bases left in between. The CDR3 consists of 14 residues. Per germline, CDR1 SQVTM and CDR2 ANQGSEA. The CDR3 region has the DNA TGCAGCGTTGAGGGTTGGGACAACACAGATACGCAGTATTTT. Residues: CSVEGWDNTDTQYF.

This rearrangement joins TRBV19 to TRBJ2-7, with D possibly TRBD2 on 5 matching bases. CDR1 is LNHDA, CDR2 SQIVND, per germline (reference sequence). This CDR3 spans 15 amino acids. Deletions cut 0 bases from V and 5 bases from J, with 14 bases between. The CDR3 sequence is CASSIDRGPHNEQYF. In DNA form, the CDR3 reads TGTGCCAGTAGTATAGATCGCGGGCCGCATAACGAGCAGTACTTC.

The chain is built from TRBV2 and TRBJ2-3, with D perhaps being TRBD1 or TRBD2 (5 bases each). Trimming removed 7 bases from V and 8 bases from J, with 22 bases in between. The CDR3 length is 15 residues. Germline CDR1 SNHLY, CDR2 FYNNEI. The CDR3 protein is CASNGALYDSLTQYF. CDR3 in DNA: TGTGCCAGCAACGGGGCGCTTTATGACTCACTTACGCAGTATTTT.